Listed here are 18 T cell receptor beta chains from one sample, sequenced in a study of T-cell reconstitution after alpha-beta-depleted transplantation in children. The library targeted TCRbeta and was prepared with unique molecular identifiers. MiXCR, run by TCRdb on the PCR reads, gives a single entry per CDR3 protein. The repertoire includes almost 250,000 distinct CDR3 sequences, about a quarter of them detected once, and about 2.6% sits in the top ten. Sequenced here: PBMCs, sampled before TCRalphabeta/CD19-depleted stem cell transplant. The source of these receptors is a girl under 10 years old with Fanconi anemia, due to receive a stem cell transplant.

The V gene is TRBV4-2, the J gene TRBJ2-1; D gene ambiguous. V lost 0 bases and J lost 3, with 12 bases in between. The CDR3 is made up of 16 amino acids. Germline CDR1 reads LGHNA; CDR2 reads YNFKEQ. The CDR3 loop reads CASSQDRWGGYNEQFF. CDR3 in DNA: TGTGCCAGCAGCCAAGATCGTTGGGGTGGCTACAATGAGCAGTTCTTC.

J is TRBJ2-7 and V is TRBV4-1; unclear D gene. V lost 0 bases and J lost 8, with 5 bases in between. The CDR3 contains 11 residues. CDR1 is MGHRA and CDR2 is YSYEKL in the germline V gene. The CDR3 loop is CASSQDYKQYF. The CDR3, as DNA: TGCGCCAGCAGCCAAGATTACAAGCAGTACTTC.

Many counts were recorded for this clonotype. The V gene is TRBV7-2, the J gene TRBJ2-1, with D tentatively TRBD2 (5 bases). CDR1 is SGHTA, CDR2 FQGNSA, per germline. V gave up 2 bases and J gave up 3 bases, with 14 bases separating them. This CDR3 comprises 16 residues. The CDR3 is CASSLQGGGFYNEQFF. The CDR3 DNA reads TGTGCCAGCAGCTTACAAGGAGGCGGGTTCTACAATGAGCAGTTCTTC.

This clonotype was picked up many times. The chain uses TRBV7-6 and TRBJ1-5, with D tentatively TRBD1 (6 bases). Germline V lookup: CDR1 SGHVS, CDR2 FNYEAQ. CDR3 length equals 15 residues. Trimming cost V 8 bases and J 3 bases, with 17 bases left between them. The CDR3 coding sequence is TGTGCCAGCGGGGACTCAGGACAGCCCAATCAGCCCCAGCATTTT. Amino acid sequence: CASGDSGQPNQPQHF.

This chain links TRBV5-1 with TRBJ2-7; TRBD2 aligns across 8 bases. V was clipped by 1 base and J by 3 bases; unmatched bases: 6. Germline V gene sequence: CDR1 SGHRS, CDR2 YFSETQ. The CDR3 loop spans 15 amino acids. The chain's CDR3 is CASSLLLAEDYEQYF. CDR3 DNA: TGCGCCAGCAGCTTGTTACTAGCGGAGGACTACGAGCAGTACTTC.

In regard to this clonotype: This may be a read error: a much more frequent sequence differs by one nucleotide. It is likely a read error, because the conserved phenylalanine at the end of the CDR3 is missing. The chain combines TRBV7-2 with TRBJ2-1; 7 bases match TRBD2. Germline V gene lookup returns CDR1 SGHTA and CDR2 FQGNSA. With 0 bases clipped from V and 3 bases from J, the junction kept 5 bases outside the gene matches. The CDR3 spans 16 residues. CDR3 DNA: TGTGCCAGCAGCTTAGCTCCAGGACTAGTCTACAATGAGCAGTTCTAC. It encodes CASSLAPGLVYNEQFY.

The chain recombines TRBV20-1 with TRBJ1-3; D is unresolved. Germline CDR1 is DFQATT and CDR2 is SNEGSKA (reference sequence). The CDR3 runs to 18 residues. Trimming removed 1 base from V and 0 bases from J, with 19 bases in between. CDR3 sequence (DNA): TGCAGTGCTAGAGGAGACCCCAGCAAGACTTACTCTGGAAACACCATATATTTT. Its protein is CSARGDPSKTYSGNTIYF.

The chain combines TRBV29-1 with TRBJ1-1; possible D gene TRBD1, 5 bases. This CDR3 region has 13 residues. V was clipped by 6 bases and J by 1 base, with 12 bases between them. Germline-derived CDR1 and CDR2 are SQVTM and ANQGSEA. The CDR3 DNA reads as TGCAGCGTCGTTATGGGGCAGAACACTGAAGCTTTCTTT. Its translation is CSVVMGQNTEAFF.

V is TRBV7-6 and J is TRBJ1-2; D gene uncertain. The CDR3 sequence is 17 residues long. Trimming removed 1 base at V and 4 bases at J, with 19 bases between. Germline CDR1 is SGHVS and CDR2 is FNYEAQ. CDR3 in amino acids: CASSLVSVGSVPYGYTF. The CDR3 DNA follows: TGTGCCAGCAGCTTAGTATCTGTGGGCAGTGTTCCCTATGGCTACACCTTC.

The chain couples TRBV7-2 to TRBJ2-1; 8 bases are a match to TRBD2. Germline V lookup: CDR1 SGHTA, CDR2 FQGNSA. The CDR3 consists of 16 residues. The V gene end was trimmed by 1 base and the J gene end by 4 bases; junction bases not matched to a gene: 6. The CDR3 DNA is TGTGCCAGCAGCTTAGTAGTGGGACTAGAATACAATGAGCAGTTCTTC. It yields the protein CASSLVVGLEYNEQFF.

The J gene is TRBJ2-5, the V gene TRBV12-3 or TRBV12-4, with 14 nucleotides matching TRBD2. The J segment lost 2 bases and the V segment lost 6 bases, leaving 8 bases of the junction unmatched. There are 17 residues in the CDR3. In DNA, the CDR3 is TGTGCCAGCAGCCCCGGACTAGCGGGGGGTCCGCAAGAGACCCAGTACTTC. Its translation: CASSPGLAGGPQETQYF.

This chain uses TRBV29-1 with TRBJ2-3; maybe TRBD1 (6 bases). Looked up from germline, CDR1 is SQVTM and CDR2 is ANQGSEA. The CDR3 spans 15 residues. Trimming cost V 4 bases and J 2 bases, with 16 bases left between them. The CDR3 nucleotides read TGCAGCGTTGTAGGGCAGGGGATAACCACAGATACGCAGTATTTT. Encoded protein: CSVVGQGITTDTQYF.

This clonotype was observed a handful of times. The chain couples TRBV12-3 or TRBV12-4 to TRBJ1-4; D unresolved. Trimming removed 3 bases from V and 7 bases from J, with 9 bases in between. This CDR3 is built from 13 residues. The CDR3 DNA reads TGTGCCAGCAGTTTCTGGCGAAGTGAAAAACTGTTTTTT. The encoded protein is CASSFWRSEKLFF.

This clonotype was found many times. The rearrangement uses TRBV20-1 and TRBJ2-3; D ambiguous. This CDR3 region has 13 residues. Trimming shortened V by 0 bases and J by 4 bases, and 8 bases separated the two germline ends. Germline V gene lookup returns CDR1 DFQATT and CDR2 SNEGSKA (reference sequence). The CDR3 DNA follows: TGCAGTGCTAGAGATCCGCTTGCAGATACGCAGTATTTT. Translating it yields CSARDPLADTQYF.

This clonotype was seen ten or more times. The chain joins TRBV12-3 or TRBV12-4 to TRBJ2-7, with TRBD1 identical over 7 bases. The CDR3 totals 15 residues. V lost 5 bases and J lost 7; bases outside the gene matches: 14. The DNA of the CDR3 is TGTGCCAGCAGTCCATATCGACAGGGAAAGAGGGAGCAGTACTTC. Translating gives CASSPYRQGKREQYF.

This chain connects TRBV4-2 to TRBJ2-7; TRBD2 aligns across 11 bases. V lost 1 base, J lost 2 bases, and 1 base stayed unmatched. The CDR3 has 15 residues. Germline V gives CDR1 LGHNA, CDR2 YNFKEQ. In DNA form, the CDR3 reads TGTGCCAGCAGCCAAGGACTAGCGGGGACCTACGAGCAGTACTTC. This gives the protein CASSQGLAGTYEQYF.

In its sample, this clonotype was seen many times. The rearrangement links TRBV12-3 or TRBV12-4 to TRBJ1-6; D uncertain. The V gene lost 7 bases and the J gene lost 12 bases, with 16 bases spanning the gap. CDR3 length: 13 amino acids. The CDR3 region has the DNA TGTGCCAGCACCATCTTCACAACGGGACCCCTCCACTTT. Translating it yields CASTIFTTGPLHF.

This clonotype was recorded at least ten times. The J gene is TRBJ2-6, the V gene TRBV28; D is undetermined. Germline lookup yields CDR1 MDHEN and CDR2 SYDVKM. This CDR3 spans 17 amino acids. Deletions cut 3 bases from V and 4 bases from J, with 16 bases between. CDR3 region: CASSFTVTALGANVLTF. In DNA form, the CDR3 reads TGTGCCAGCAGTTTTACGGTCACCGCGCTGGGGGCCAACGTCCTGACTTTC.